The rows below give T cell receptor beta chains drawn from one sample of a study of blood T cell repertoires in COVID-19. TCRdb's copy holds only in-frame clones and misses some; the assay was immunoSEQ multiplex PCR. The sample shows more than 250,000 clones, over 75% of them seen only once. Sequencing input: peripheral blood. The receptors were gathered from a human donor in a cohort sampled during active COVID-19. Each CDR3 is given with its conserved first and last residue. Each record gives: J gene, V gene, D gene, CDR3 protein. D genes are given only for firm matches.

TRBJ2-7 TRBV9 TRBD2 CASSIGLAGVYEQYF
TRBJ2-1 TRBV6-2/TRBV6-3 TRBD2 CASSPLGLAGNEQFF
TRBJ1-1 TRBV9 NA CASSVAWGVNTEAFF
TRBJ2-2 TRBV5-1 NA CASSLAQGPGELFF
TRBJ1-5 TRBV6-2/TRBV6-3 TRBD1 CASSSTGTNQPQHF
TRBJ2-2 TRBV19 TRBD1 CASSTGTGGSGTGELFF
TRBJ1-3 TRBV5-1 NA CASSQNTGNGNTIYF
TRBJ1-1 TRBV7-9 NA CASSLQGEAFF
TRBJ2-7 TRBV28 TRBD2 CASSSLAGEPSEQYF
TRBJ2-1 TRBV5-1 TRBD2 CASSLTSGSHYNEQFF
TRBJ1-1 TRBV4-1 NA CASSHTGLDTEAFF
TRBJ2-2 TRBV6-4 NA CASSDWGETGELFF
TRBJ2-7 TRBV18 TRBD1 CASSPLAAGTVGYEQYF
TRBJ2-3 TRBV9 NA CASSATGSGTDTQYF
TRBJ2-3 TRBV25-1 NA CASSDRGTTSHTDTQYF
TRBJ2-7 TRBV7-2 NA CASSLAAGANEQYF
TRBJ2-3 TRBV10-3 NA CAISETYNTDTQYF
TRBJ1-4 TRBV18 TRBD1 CASRRTGGDGEKLFF
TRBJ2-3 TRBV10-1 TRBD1 CASSRTGVADTQYF
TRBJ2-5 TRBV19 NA CASSILGGAQETQYF
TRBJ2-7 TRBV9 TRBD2 CASSHSPKLAGGTYEQYF
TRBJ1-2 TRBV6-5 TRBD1 CASTRAWGTAYGYTF
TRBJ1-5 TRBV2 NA CASMGRAIYSNQPQHF
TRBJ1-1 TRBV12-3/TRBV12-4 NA CASEVVLNTEAFF
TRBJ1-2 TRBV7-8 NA CASSSETGTWGYTF
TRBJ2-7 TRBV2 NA CASSERATRQYF
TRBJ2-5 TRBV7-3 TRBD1 CASSRGQQETQYF
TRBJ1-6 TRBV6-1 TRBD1 CASSEGTGGNSPLHF
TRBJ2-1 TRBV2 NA CASSGPLRGGEQFF
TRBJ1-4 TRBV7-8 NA CASSLPDRVNEKLFF
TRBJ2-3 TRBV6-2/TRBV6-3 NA CASSYGGVGTDTQYF
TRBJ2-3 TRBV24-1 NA CATSVGMTGTDTQYF
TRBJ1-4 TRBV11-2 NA CASSFGNNEKLFF
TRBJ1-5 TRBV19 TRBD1 CASSIRQGSGNQPQHF
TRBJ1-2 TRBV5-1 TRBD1 CASRDRGSHGYTF
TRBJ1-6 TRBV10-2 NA CASSALSGQSPLHF
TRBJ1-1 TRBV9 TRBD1 CASSDSLQGKNTEAFF
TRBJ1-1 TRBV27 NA CASSFRGNTEAFF
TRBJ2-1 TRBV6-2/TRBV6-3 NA CASSGQYNEQFF
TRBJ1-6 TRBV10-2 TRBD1 CASSEFRGQGNSPLHF
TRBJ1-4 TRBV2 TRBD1 CASSNQGGGVEKLFF
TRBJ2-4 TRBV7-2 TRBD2 CASSLGGGQDIQYF
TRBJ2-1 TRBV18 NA CASSPGLFNEQFF
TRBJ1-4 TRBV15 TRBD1 CATSRGQFNEKLFF
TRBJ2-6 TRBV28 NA CASSSFNSGANVLTF
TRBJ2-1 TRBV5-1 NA CASSLQDRPNNEQFF
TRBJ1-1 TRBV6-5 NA CASSSPAGIEAFF
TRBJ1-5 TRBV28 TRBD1 CASSLSGQGGNQPQHF
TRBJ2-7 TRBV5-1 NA CASSLQVSSYEQYF
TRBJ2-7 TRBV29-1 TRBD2 CSVYGLAGSSYEQYF